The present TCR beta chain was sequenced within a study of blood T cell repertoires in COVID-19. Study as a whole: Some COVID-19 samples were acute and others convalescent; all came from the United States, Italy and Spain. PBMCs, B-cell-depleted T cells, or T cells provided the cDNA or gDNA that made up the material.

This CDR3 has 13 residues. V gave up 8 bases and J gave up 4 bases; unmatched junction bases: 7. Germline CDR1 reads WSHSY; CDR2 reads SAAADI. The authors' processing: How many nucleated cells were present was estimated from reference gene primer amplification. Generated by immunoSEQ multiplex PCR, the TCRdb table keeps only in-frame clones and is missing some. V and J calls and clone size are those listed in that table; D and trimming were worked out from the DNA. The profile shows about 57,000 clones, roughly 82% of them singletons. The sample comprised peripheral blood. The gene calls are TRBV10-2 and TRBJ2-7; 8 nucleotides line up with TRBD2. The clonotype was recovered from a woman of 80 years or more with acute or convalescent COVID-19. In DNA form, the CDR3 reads TGCGCCAGCCGAAGCGGGAGTACGTACGAGCAGTACTTC. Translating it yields CASRSGSTYEQYF.